One and the same sample provided the 26 T cell receptor beta chains below, sequenced in a study of blood T cell repertoires in COVID-19. Clones were sequenced by immunoSEQ multiplex PCR, and TCRdb holds only the in-frame ones, with some missing. The sample carries 110,000 to 150,000 clones, roughly 80% recorded once. Material for sequencing was peripheral blood. The receptor source for this set is a man aged 65-85 years who had recovered from COVID-19.

The table lists this clone with many counts. The chain joins TRBV11-3 to TRBJ2-3; no firm D call. CDR3 length equals 14 residues. V lost 3 bases to trimming and J lost 2 bases, with 9 bases between them. Germline V gene sequence: CDR1 SGHNT, CDR2 YENEEA. In DNA form, the CDR3 reads TGTGCCAGCAGCTTCAGTCCCACCACAGATACGCAGTATTTT. It codes for CASSFSPTTDTQYF.

This clone was found a few times. The V and J genes are TRBV24-1 and TRBJ2-1; TRBD2 matches at 13 bases. The CDR3 runs to 15 residues. V was pared by 4 bases and J by 8 bases, with 4 bases of the junction left unmatched. The germline V gene has CDR1 KGHDR and CDR2 SFDVKD. The CDR3 here is CATSDPGLAGHEQFF. The CDR3 DNA reads as TGTGCCACCAGTGACCCGGGACTAGCGGGACATGAGCAGTTCTTC.

The chain links TRBV4-2 to TRBJ1-5; 7 nucleotides match TRBD1. The CDR3 runs to 15 residues. Per the germline V gene, CDR1 is LGHNA and CDR2 is YNFKEQ. Losses at the gene ends were 1 base for V and 2 bases for J; bases not matched to a gene: 2. The CDR3, as DNA: TGTGCCAGCAGCCAAGCCACAGGGGGCAATCAGCCCCAGCATTTT. This translates into CASSQATGGNQPQHF.

The chain links TRBV11-2 to TRBJ2-1; tentatively, D is TRBD1 (5 bases). V lost 4 bases and J 5 bases, leaving 12 bases between the germline ends. CDR1 and CDR2 from the germline V gene are SGHAT and FQNNGV. This CDR3 comprises 14 residues. This CDR3 reads CASSSNDRDNEQFF. The CDR3 nucleotides are TGTGCCAGCAGCTCGAATGACAGAGACAATGAGCAGTTCTTC.

This clone was recorded a few times. V and J are TRBV5-5 and TRBJ2-2, with unresolved D. This CDR3 spans 14 amino acids. Deletions cut 1 base from V and 8 bases from J, with 12 bases between. Germline CDR1 is SGHKS and CDR2 is YYEKEE (reference sequence). The CDR3 sequence: CASSLRQAFGELFF. The CDR3 coding sequence is TGTGCCAGCAGCTTGAGGCAGGCGTTTGGGGAGCTGTTTTTT.

This clone occurred once. V usage is TRBV27 and J usage is TRBJ1-1, with 7 bases matching TRBD1. This CDR3 contains 16 residues. Germline loops: CDR1 MNHEY, CDR2 SMNVEV (reference sequence). V was clipped by 4 bases and J by 6 bases; unmatched bases: 14. CDR3 amino acids: CASSSRQGRASAEAFF. DNA of the CDR3: TGTGCCAGCAGTTCCCGACAGGGCCGGGCATCGGCTGAAGCTTTCTTT.

The rearrangement joins TRBV18 to TRBJ2-3, with 9 bases aligning to TRBD2. Germline trimming cut 3 bases from V and 4 bases from J; bases unmatched to any gene: 2. This CDR3 spans 14 amino acids. Germline V gives CDR1 KGHSH, CDR2 LQKENI. CDR3 coding DNA: TGTGCCAGCTCACCTGGGACTAGCTCAGATACGCAGTATTTT. Amino acids: CASSPGTSSDTQYF.

This clone was seen a single time. The V call is TRBV7-2, the J call TRBJ2-7; 10 bases agree with TRBD2. V gave up 5 bases and J gave up 3 bases; unmatched junction bases: 7. The CDR3 covers 15 residues. Germline V lookup: CDR1 SGHTA, CDR2 FQGNSA. The CDR3 DNA follows: TGTGCCAGCAGCCATCAGGCTAGCGGGAGCTACGAGCAGTACTTC. Amino acids: CASSHQASGSYEQYF.

This chain uses TRBV7-8 with TRBJ2-7; possibly TRBD2 for D (5 bases). Germline CDR1 is SGHVS and CDR2 is FQNEAQ. This CDR3 is built from 13 residues. The V and J ends lost 5 bases and 3 bases respectively, with 11 bases between them. Here the CDR3 reads CASSILAGYEQYF. The CDR3 nucleotides are TGTGCCAGCAGCATCCTAGCAGGCTACGAGCAGTACTTC.

The rearrangement uses TRBV7-9 and TRBJ2-2, with D maybe TRBD2 (5 bases). Germline assignment: CDR1 SEHNR and CDR2 FQNEAQ (reference sequence). The CDR3 contains 15 residues. V gave up 4 bases and J gave up 5 bases, with 14 bases separating them. In nucleotides, the CDR3 is TGTGCCAGCAGCTCAACGGGATCCTTAACCGGGGAGCTGTTTTTT. Protein sequence: CASSSTGSLTGELFF.

This clone was recorded only once. The V call is TRBV9, the J call TRBJ2-1, with a possible D match to TRBD2 (6 bases). Germline CDR1 is SGDLS and CDR2 is YYNGEE. V dropped 1 base and J dropped 9 bases, with 17 bases sitting between them. CDR3 length equals 15 residues. The CDR3 spells CASSVPDGRLSEQFF. The DNA for the CDR3 is TGTGCCAGCAGCGTACCTGACGGGAGACTTAGTGAGCAGTTCTTC.

This clone has a handful of counts. This chain uses TRBV19 with TRBJ2-7, with 11 nucleotides matching TRBD2. V was pared by 4 bases and J by 0 bases, with 2 bases of the junction left unmatched. The CDR3 consists of 15 residues. Germline lookup yields CDR1 LNHDA and CDR2 SQIVND (reference sequence). The CDR3 reads CASSTGLAGSYEQYF. Here the CDR3 DNA reads TGTGCCAGTAGTACCGGACTAGCGGGCTCCTACGAGCAGTACTTC.

This clone was detected only a few times. This chain links TRBV10-3 with TRBJ2-2; TRBD1 matches 12 bases. The CDR3 is 13 amino acids. V gave up 10 bases and J gave up 6 bases; unmatched junction bases: 3. CDR1 is ENHRY, CDR2 SYGVKD, per germline. CDR3: CAKGQGAAGELFF. The DNA for the CDR3 is TGTGCCAAGGGACAGGGGGCCGCCGGGGAGCTGTTTTTT.

The J gene is TRBJ2-2, the V gene TRBV5-3; 11 bases agree with TRBD1. TRBV5-3 is placed among ORFs of uncertain function. CDR3 length: 22 amino acids. The V gene end was trimmed by 4 bases and the J gene end by 5 bases; junction bases not matched to a gene: 25. This CDR3 is CARSPNEPSGQGALLDTGELFF. The CDR3 DNA follows: TGTGCCAGAAGCCCCAACGAACCTAGCGGACAGGGGGCTCTTCTGGATACCGGGGAGCTGTTTTTT.

The chain couples TRBV6-5 to TRBJ1-4, with D perhaps matching TRBD1 (5 bases). Germline CDR1 and CDR2: MNHEY and SVGAGI. The CDR3 spans 14 residues. The V end lost 6 bases, the J end lost 0 bases, and 8 bases lay between the germline ends. Here the CDR3 DNA reads TGTGCCAGCAGACCGACAGCAACTAATGAAAAACTGTTTTTT. It encodes CASRPTATNEKLFF.

This clone occurred once. This sequence joins TRBV5-4 and TRBJ2-3; 8 bases match TRBD2. CDR1 SGHNT and CDR2 YYREEE come from the germline V gene (reference sequence). This CDR3 contains 14 residues. V was pared by 0 bases and J by 5 bases, with 2 bases of the junction left unmatched. The DNA for the CDR3 is TGTGCCAGCAGCTTGGTCGGGACTAGAGATACGCAGTATTTT. Translation: CASSLVGTRDTQYF.

As to this clone: One end of the junction is discordant with germline, which a read error may explain. The V gene is TRBV27, the J gene TRBJ2-7; 7 nucleotides agree with TRBD2. Looked up from germline, CDR1 is MNHEY and CDR2 is SMNVEV (reference sequence). This CDR3 contains 13 residues. As DNA, the CDR3 is TGTGCCAGCGGTTTAGCGGGTATCAACGAGCAGTACTTC. Protein: CASGLAGINEQYF.

The chain uses TRBV4-1 and TRBJ2-2, with 7 positions matching TRBD1. Looked up from germline, CDR1 is MGHRA and CDR2 is YSYEKL. V was pared by 2 bases and J by 2 bases, with 5 bases of the junction left unmatched. CDR3 length: 16 residues. CDR3 amino acids: CASSQRQGINTGELFF. The CDR3 region has the DNA TGCGCCAGCAGCCAACGACAGGGAATCAACACCGGGGAGCTGTTTTTT.

V and J are TRBV9 and TRBJ2-1; 8 bases line up with TRBD2. The V and J ends lost 0 bases and 9 bases, in that order; junction bases with no gene match: 5. The V gene's germline CDR1 is SGDLS and CDR2 YYNGEE. The CDR3 covers 14 residues. The CDR3 protein is CASSVDPAGGEQFF. CDR3 DNA sequence: TGTGCCAGCAGCGTAGACCCCGCGGGGGGTGAGCAGTTCTTC.

This clone was detected a few times. The CDR3, as DNA: TGTGCCAGTAGTGATGACAGGGGGGGAGCCAAAAACATTCAGTACTTC. Amino acids: CASSDDRGGAKNIQYF. This chain links TRBV19 with TRBJ2-4; TRBD1 aligns across 9 bases. V trimming: 5 bases; J trimming: 0 bases; junction bases outside the gene matches: 5. Germline V CDR1 and CDR2: LNHDA, SQIVND (reference sequence). This CDR3 comprises 16 residues.

This rearrangement joins TRBV5-1 to TRBJ2-7; perhaps TRBD1 as D (6 bases). Looked up from germline, CDR1 is SGHRS and CDR2 is YFSETQ. The CDR3 is made up of 16 amino acids. V was clipped by 2 bases and J by 3 bases, with 18 bases between them. The CDR3 DNA reads TGCGCCAGCAGCTTCCTCTTGGGAACAGGGTACTACGAGCAGTACTTC. Residues: CASSFLLGTGYYEQYF.

This clone showed up just a few times. The gene calls are TRBV19 and TRBJ2-5; 9 nucleotides match TRBD2. This CDR3 has 15 amino acids. In germline, CDR1 is LNHDA, CDR2 SQIVND (reference sequence). Trimming at V came to 3 bases and at J to 3 bases, leaving 5 bases not matched to a gene. The CDR3 loop reads CASSMGGLAEETQYF. In DNA form, the CDR3 reads TGTGCCAGTAGTATGGGGGGACTAGCTGAAGAGACCCAGTACTTC.

This chain links TRBV28 with TRBJ2-3; D may be TRBD2 (5 bases). The CDR3 is 16 residues long. V gave up 2 bases and J gave up 2 bases, with 14 bases separating them. Germline V CDR1 and CDR2: MDHEN, SYDVKM. The CDR3 nucleotides are TGTGCCAGCAGTTTAAAGGCGCCGGACTTCACAGATACGCAGTATTTT. It is translated as CASSLKAPDFTDTQYF.

The genes are TRBV5-1 and TRBJ1-1; D unresolved. The CDR3 runs to 16 residues. V lost 2 bases, J lost 0 bases, and 14 bases lay in between. CDR1 is SGHRS and CDR2 is YFSETQ in the germline V gene. This chain's CDR3 is CASSFTSSFMNTEAFF. In DNA form, the CDR3 reads TGCGCCAGCAGCTTCACGAGCTCTTTCATGAACACTGAAGCTTTCTTT.

This clone was seen only once. The chain couples TRBV2 to TRBJ1-1; 7 positions match TRBD1. After removal of 8 bases from V and 1 base from J, the junction contained 7 bases not matched to a gene. CDR1 and CDR2 from the germline V gene are SNHLY and FYNNEI. This CDR3 is 14 amino acids long. The CDR3 DNA sequence: TGTGCCAGCGTCCTTGGGACAGCGAACACTGAAGCTTTCTTT. Translating gives CASVLGTANTEAFF.

The chain recombines TRBV2 with TRBJ1-1; D is uncertain. This CDR3 has 15 residues. CDR1 is SNHLY and CDR2 is FYNNEI in the germline V gene. Trimming shortened V by 3 bases and J by 8 bases, and 19 bases separated the two germline ends. The CDR3 spells CASSDPLAGSREAFF. The CDR3 region has the DNA TGTGCCAGCAGTGATCCCCTGGCGGGGTCCAGGGAAGCTTTCTTT.